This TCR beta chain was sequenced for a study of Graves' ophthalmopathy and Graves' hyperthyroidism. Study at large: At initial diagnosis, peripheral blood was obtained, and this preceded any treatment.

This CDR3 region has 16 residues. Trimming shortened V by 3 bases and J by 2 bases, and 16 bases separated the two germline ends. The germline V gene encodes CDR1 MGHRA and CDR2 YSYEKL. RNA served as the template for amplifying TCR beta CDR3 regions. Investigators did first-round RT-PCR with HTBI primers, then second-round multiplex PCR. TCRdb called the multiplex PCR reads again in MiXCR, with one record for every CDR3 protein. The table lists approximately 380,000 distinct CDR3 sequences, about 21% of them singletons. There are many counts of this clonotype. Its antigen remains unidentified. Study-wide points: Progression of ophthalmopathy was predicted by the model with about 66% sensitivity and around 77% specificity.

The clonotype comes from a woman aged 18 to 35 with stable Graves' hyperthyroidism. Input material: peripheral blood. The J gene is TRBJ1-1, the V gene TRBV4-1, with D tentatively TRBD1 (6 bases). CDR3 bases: TGCGCCAGCAGCCATCTACAGGGTTATTCAAACACTGAAGCTTTCTTT. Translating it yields CASSHLQGYSNTEAFF.